The clone carrying this T cell receptor (beta chain) was recorded many times. Its antigen is not identified. Trimming stripped 2 bases from V and 5 bases from J, with 6 bases between. The CDR3 has 12 amino acids. iRepertoire HTBI primers and Arm-PCR of CDR3 regions built TCR beta libraries. Original analysis: Identification yielded around 58 TRBV and approximately 13 TRBJ segments across samples. TCRdb fed the multiplex PCR reads into MiXCR, producing one record per CDR3 protein. The V and J calls, along with clone size, are taken from TCRdb and not from the paper's own processing. The repertoire includes more than 450,000 distinct CDR3 sequences, roughly 17% of them detected once, and 12% sits in the top ten. The sample comes from a study of regulatory T cells in long-lasting Graves disease. Time point defined: newly diagnosed GD, antithyroid drugs for less than 3 months. Extracted PBMC RNA gave rise to the TCR library.

Broader study findings: When disease was persistent, TRBV28, TRBJ1-2 and TRBJ2-5 were the favored segments. Blood alone, not thyroid tissue, was studied.

A further study also used this sample, focusing on T cells in Graves' hyperthyroidism and ophthalmopathy.

The sequenced sample was peripheral blood mononuclear cells (PBMCs), obtained at new diagnosis, from a patient treated with antithyroid drugs. The rearrangement joins TRBV12-3 or TRBV12-4 to TRBJ2-5, with D perhaps matching TRBD1 or TRBD2 (5 bases each). The receptor comes from a man between 40 and 49 years old with Graves disease. The chain's CDR3 is CASSLWGETQYF. In nucleotides, the CDR3 is TGTGCCAGCAGTTTATGGGGGGAGACCCAGTACTTC.